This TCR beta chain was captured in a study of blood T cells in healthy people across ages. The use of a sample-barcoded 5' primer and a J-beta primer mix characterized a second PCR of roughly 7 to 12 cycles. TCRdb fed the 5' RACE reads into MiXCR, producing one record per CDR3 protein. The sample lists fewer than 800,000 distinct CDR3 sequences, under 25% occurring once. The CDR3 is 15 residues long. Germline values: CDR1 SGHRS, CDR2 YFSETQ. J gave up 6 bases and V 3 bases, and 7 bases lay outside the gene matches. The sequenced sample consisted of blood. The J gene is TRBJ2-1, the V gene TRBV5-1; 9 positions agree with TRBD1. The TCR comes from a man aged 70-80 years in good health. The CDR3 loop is CASSSSGTGPNEQFF. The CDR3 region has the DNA TGCGCCAGCAGCTCATCCGGGACAGGGCCCAATGAGCAGTTCTTC. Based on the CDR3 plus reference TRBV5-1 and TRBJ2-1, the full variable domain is KAGVTQTPRYLIKTRGQQVTLSCSPISGHRSVSWYQQTPGQGLQFLFEYFSETQRNKGNFPGRFSGRQFSNSRSEMNVSTLELGDSALYLCASSSSGTGPNEQFFGPGTRLTVL.